This TCR beta chain was profiled in a study of beta chain features in type 1 diabetes. Study outcomes and limitations: In every one of the four CD4+ subsets, TCRB CDR3s were moderately but significantly shorter in Type 1 diabetes patients.

The germline gives CDR1 SGHNT, CDR2 YENEEA. There are 13 residues in the CDR3. Trimming pared 5 bases from V and 9 bases from J, leaving 14 bases between. Sequenced material consisted of expressed TCRB transcripts (all of the isolated RNA was reverse transcribed). Libraries were prepared by immunoSEQ multiplex PCR; TCRdb keeps only in-frame clonotypes and omits some of them. The sample records more than 250,000 clones, 20% being singletons. Notes on this clone: Its antigen is not identified.

Heparinised blood was drawn once per donor, averaging around 120 mL. The source of this sequence is a woman aged 40 to 50 with type 1 diabetes. The gene calls are TRBV11-3 and TRBJ2-1; D is possibly TRBD2 (5 bases). Sequencing was performed on naive CD4+ T cells from blood. The CDR3: CASSPSQVGEQFF. The CDR3 region has the DNA TGTGCCAGCAGCCCTAGCCAGGTTGGTGAGCAGTTCTTC.